This TCR beta chain emerged from a study of T cells in tumors after PD-1 blockade. For the study at large: Each patient got pembrolizumab 200 mg every 3 weeks or cemiplimab 350 mg every 2 weeks. Mean per blood sample: 113,528 templates (about 24,000-257,772), 35,000 to 45,000 unique clonotypes. General observations from the study: Around 45% of tumor TCR clonotypes were also found in blood.

V lost 2 bases, J lost 4 bases, and 7 bases stayed unmatched. Per germline, CDR1 SGDLS and CDR2 YYNGEE. The length of the CDR3 is 15 residues. Data came from immunoSEQ multiplex PCR; TCRdb stores just in-frame clones and leaves some out. The sample yields more than 40,000 clones, around 85% seen once. Comments on this clone: What it recognizes is unknown.

This sample comprised PBMCs, obtained before anti-PD-1 treatment. This receptor was taken from a human donor with basal cell carcinoma. The V gene is TRBV9, the J gene TRBJ2-5; 8 bases are a match to TRBD1. The DNA of the CDR3 is TGTGCCAGCAGCGTCCAGGGGGCGCGGGGAGAGACCCAGTACTTC. Its translation: CASSVQGARGETQYF.